This T cell receptor beta chain was profiled in a study of blood T cells in healthy people across ages. Study findings and constraints: The study regarded diversity estimates from one million T cells as underestimates. Older age went with lower TCR beta diversity per million T cells, in a roughly linear way.

Isolating PBMCs gave at least 6 million of these cells per sample. With a J-beta primer mix and a sample-barcoded 5' primer, a second PCR ran about 6 to 11 cycles. Using its own MiXCR run on the 5' RACE reads, TCRdb lists one record per CDR3 protein. Among some 1,800,000 distinct CDR3 sequences, roughly two fifths were seen once, and the ten largest hold roughly 23%. Comment on this clonotype: Antigen unknown. An end of the junction does not agree with germline; a read error may underlie this.

CDR3 length: 12 residues. The germline V gene has CDR1 LGHDT and CDR2 YNNKEL (reference sequence). The rearrangement joins TRBV3-1 to TRBJ1-6; no clear D. Sequenced input: blood. This clonotype was obtained from a human donor in good health. The CDR3 sequence: CASSQAGSPPHF. Written as DNA, the CDR3 is TGTGCCAGCAGCCAAGCAGGTTCACCCCCCCACTTT.